The entry that follows covers one T cell receptor beta chain sequence. Under the authors' procedure: Quantification of nucleated cells was approximated via reference gene primer amplification. TCRdb keeps only in-frame clones here, not all; method: immunoSEQ multiplex PCR. From that table come the V and J calls and clone size; the DNA was used to work out D and trimming. The sample carries around 310,000 clones, about 89% recorded once. This sample is drawn from a study of blood T cell repertoires in COVID-19. At the level of the study: Donors in the United States, Italy and Spain gave samples during acute or convalescent COVID-19. In each case, the material was cDNA or gDNA derived from T cells, B-cell-depleted T cells, or PBMCs.

Germline V gene data show CDR1 as SQVTM and CDR2 as ANQGSEA. Trimming removed 5 bases from V and 6 bases from J; junction bases left unmatched: 6. The CDR3 totals 13 residues. The TCR comes from a woman in her fifties or sixties with acute or convalescent COVID-19. Sequenced sample: peripheral blood. The chain recombines TRBV29-1 with TRBJ1-5, with 8 bases lining up with TRBD1. CDR3 DNA sequence: TGCAGCGTTTTACAGGGGGACAGTCAGCCCCAGCATTTT. Protein: CSVLQGDSQPQHF.